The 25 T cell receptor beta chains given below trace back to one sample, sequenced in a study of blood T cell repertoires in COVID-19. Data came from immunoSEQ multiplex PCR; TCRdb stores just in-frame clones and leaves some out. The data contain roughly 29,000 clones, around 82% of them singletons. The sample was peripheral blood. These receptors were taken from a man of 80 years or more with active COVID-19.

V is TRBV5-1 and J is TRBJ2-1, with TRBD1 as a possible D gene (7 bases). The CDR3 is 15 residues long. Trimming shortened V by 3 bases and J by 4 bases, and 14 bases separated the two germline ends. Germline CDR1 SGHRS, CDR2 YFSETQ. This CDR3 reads CASSWTGGRYNEQFF. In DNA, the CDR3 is TGCGCCAGCAGCTGGACAGGAGGGCGATACAATGAGCAGTTCTTC. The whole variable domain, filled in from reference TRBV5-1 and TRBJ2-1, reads KAGVTQTPRYLIKTRGQQVTLSCSPISGHRSVSWYQQTPGQGLQFLFEYFSETQRNKGNFPGRFSGRQFSNSRSEMNVSTLELGDSALYLCASSWTGGRYNEQFFGPGTRLTVL.

The CDR3 DNA follows: TGTGCCAGCAGCCTGCACGGGACTAGCGGGGGGGACTCCTACGAGCAGTACTTC. It translates to CASSLHGTSGGDSYEQYF. The genes are TRBV4-2 and TRBJ2-7; 16 nucleotides line up with TRBD2. V trimming: 4 bases; J trimming: 0 bases; junction bases outside the gene matches: 6. This CDR3 has 18 residues. In germline, CDR1 is LGHNA, CDR2 YNFKEQ.

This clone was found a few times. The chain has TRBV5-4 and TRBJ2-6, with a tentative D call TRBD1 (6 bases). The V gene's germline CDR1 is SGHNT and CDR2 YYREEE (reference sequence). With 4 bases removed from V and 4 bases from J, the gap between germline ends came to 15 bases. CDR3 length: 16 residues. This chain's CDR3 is CASSGDTGSGANVLTF. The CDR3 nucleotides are TGTGCCAGCAGCGGGGACACAGGGAGCGGGGCCAACGTCCTGACTTTC.

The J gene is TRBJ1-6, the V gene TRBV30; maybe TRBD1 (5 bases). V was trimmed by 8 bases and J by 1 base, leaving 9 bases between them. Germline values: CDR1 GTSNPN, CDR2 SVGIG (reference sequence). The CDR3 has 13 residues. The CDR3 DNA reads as TGTGCCGGTCAGGGTTCCTATAATTCACCCCTCCACTTT. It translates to CAGQGSYNSPLHF.

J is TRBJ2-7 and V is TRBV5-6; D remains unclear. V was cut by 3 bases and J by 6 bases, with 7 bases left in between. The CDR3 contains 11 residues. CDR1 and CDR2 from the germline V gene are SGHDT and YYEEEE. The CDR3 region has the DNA TGTGCCAGCAGCTCGGCGGCCGAGCAGTACTTC. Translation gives CASSSAAEQYF.

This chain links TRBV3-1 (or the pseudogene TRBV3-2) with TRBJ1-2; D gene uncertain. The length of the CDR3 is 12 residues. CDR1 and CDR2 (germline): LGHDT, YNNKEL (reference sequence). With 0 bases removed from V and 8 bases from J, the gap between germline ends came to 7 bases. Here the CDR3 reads CASSQDQRGYTF. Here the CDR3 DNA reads TGTGCCAGCAGCCAAGATCAGCGGGGCTACACCTTC.

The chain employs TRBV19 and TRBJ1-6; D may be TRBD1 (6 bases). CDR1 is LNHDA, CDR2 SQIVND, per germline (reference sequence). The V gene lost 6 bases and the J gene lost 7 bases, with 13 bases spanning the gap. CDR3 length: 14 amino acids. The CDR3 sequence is CASRRGARNSPLHF. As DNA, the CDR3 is TGTGCCAGTAGGCGGGGGGCGAGGAATTCACCCCTCCACTTT.

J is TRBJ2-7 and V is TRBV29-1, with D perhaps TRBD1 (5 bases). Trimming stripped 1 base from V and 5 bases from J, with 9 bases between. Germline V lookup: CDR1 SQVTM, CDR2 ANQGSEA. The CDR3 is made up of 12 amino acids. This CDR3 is CSVEGQGDEQYF. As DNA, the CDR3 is TGCAGCGTTGAAGGCCAGGGCGACGAGCAGTACTTC.

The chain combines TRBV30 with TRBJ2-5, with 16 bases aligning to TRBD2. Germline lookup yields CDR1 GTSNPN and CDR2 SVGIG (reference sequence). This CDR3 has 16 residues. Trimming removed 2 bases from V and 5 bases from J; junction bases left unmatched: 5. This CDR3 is CAWSPGLAGGRETQYF. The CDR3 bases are TGTGCCTGGAGTCCGGGACTAGCGGGGGGGCGGGAGACCCAGTACTTC.

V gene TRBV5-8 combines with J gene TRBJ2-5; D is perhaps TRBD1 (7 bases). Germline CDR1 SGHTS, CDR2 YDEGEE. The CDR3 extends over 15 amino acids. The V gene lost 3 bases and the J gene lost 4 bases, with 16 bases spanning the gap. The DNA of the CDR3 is TGTGCCAGCAGCTCTGGAACAGGGGAGGCAGAGACCCAGTACTTC. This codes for CASSSGTGEAETQYF. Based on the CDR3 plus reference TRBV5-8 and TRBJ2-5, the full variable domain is EAGVTQSPTHLIKTRGQQATLRCSPISGHTSVYWYQQALGLGLQFLLWYDEGEERNRGNFPPRFSGRQFPNYSSELNVNALELEDSALYLCASSSGTGEAETQYFGPGTRLLVL.

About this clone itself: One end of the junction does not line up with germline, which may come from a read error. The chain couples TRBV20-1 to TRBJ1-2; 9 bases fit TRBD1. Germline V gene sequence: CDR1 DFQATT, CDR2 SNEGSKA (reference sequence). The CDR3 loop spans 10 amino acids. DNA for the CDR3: TGCAGTGCTACTCCGGGACAGGGACTTTTC. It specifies CSATPGQGLF.

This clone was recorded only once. This chain's CDR3 is CASSWTGDNQPQHF. The CDR3 region has the DNA TGTGCCAGCAGCTGGACAGGGGACAATCAGCCCCAGCATTTT. This chain links TRBV3-1 (or the pseudogene TRBV3-2) with TRBJ1-5; 9 bases are a match to TRBD1. CDR1 and CDR2 from the germline V gene are LGHDT and YNNKEL (reference sequence). The length of the CDR3 is 14 residues. V was pared by 5 bases and J by 3 bases, with 2 bases of the junction left unmatched.

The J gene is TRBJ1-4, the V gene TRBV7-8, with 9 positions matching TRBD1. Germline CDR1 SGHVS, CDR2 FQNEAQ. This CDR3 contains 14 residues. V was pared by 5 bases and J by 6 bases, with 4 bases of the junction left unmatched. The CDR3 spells CASSPDRGDEKLFF. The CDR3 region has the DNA TGTGCCAGCAGCCCGGACAGGGGTGATGAAAAACTGTTTTTT. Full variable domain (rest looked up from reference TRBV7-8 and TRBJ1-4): GAGVSQSPRYKVAKRGQDVALRCDPISGHVSLFWYQQALGQGPEFLTYFQNEAQLDKSGLPSDRFFAERPEGSVSTLKIQRTQQEDSAVYLCASSPDRGDEKLFFGSGTQLSVL.

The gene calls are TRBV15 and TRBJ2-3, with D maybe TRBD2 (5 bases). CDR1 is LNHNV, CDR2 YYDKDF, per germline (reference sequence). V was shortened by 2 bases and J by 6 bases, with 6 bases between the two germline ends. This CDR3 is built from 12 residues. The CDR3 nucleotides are TGTGCCACCAGCAGACCGGGGGATACGCAGTATTTT. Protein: CATSRPGDTQYF. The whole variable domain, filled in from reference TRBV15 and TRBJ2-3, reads DAMVIQNPRYQVTQFGKPVTLSCSQTLNHNVMYWYQQKSSQAPKLLFHYYDKDFNNEADTPDNFQSRRPNTSFCFLDIRSPGLGDTAMYLCATSRPGDTQYFGPGTRLTVL.

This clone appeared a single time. In DNA, the CDR3 is TGTGCCAGCAGTGAACATGGCGGACTCCAAGAGACCCAGTACTTC. Protein: CASSEHGGLQETQYF. This sequence joins TRBV6-1 and TRBJ2-5, with D possibly matching TRBD2 (5 bases). V was shortened by 2 bases and J by 1 base, with 11 bases between the two germline ends. The germline V gene has CDR1 MNHNS and CDR2 SASEGT. The CDR3 consists of 15 residues.

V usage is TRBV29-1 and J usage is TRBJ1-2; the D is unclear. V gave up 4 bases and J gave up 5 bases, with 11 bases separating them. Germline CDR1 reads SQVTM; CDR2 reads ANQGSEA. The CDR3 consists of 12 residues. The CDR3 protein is CSVVSQAYGYTF. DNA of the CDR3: TGCAGCGTTGTTTCCCAGGCTTATGGCTACACCTTC.

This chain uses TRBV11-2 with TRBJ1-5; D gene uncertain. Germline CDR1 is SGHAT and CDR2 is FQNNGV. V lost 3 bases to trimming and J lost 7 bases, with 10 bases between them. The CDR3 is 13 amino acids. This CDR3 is CASSLRALQPQHF. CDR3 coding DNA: TGTGCCAGCAGCTTGCGTGCGTTGCAGCCCCAGCATTTT. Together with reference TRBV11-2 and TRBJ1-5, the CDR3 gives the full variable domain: EAGVAQSPRYKIIEKRQSVAFWCNPISGHATLYWYQQILGQGPKLLIQFQNNGVVDDSQLPKDRFSAERLKGVDSTLKIQPAKLEDSAVYLCASSLRALQPQHFGDGTRLSIL.

The CDR3 DNA is TGTGCCATCAGTGGGCCCCAACCGAACACTGAAGCTTTCTTT. It is translated as CAISGPQPNTEAFF. The V gene is TRBV10-3, the J gene TRBJ1-1, with D unclear. This CDR3 has 14 amino acids. Per germline, CDR1 ENHRY and CDR2 SYGVKD. Trimming took 4 bases from V and 1 from J, leaving 10 bases between them.

The CDR3 sequence: CASSRSGRETQYF. The CDR3, as DNA: TGTGCCAGCAGCCGAAGCGGGCGGGAGACCCAGTACTTC. V usage is TRBV3-1 (or the pseudogene TRBV3-2) and J usage is TRBJ2-5; weak D call: TRBD2 (6 bases). Trimming removed 4 bases from V and 5 bases from J, with 11 bases in between. The germline V gene encodes CDR1 LGHDT and CDR2 YNNKEL (reference sequence). The CDR3 runs 13 residues.

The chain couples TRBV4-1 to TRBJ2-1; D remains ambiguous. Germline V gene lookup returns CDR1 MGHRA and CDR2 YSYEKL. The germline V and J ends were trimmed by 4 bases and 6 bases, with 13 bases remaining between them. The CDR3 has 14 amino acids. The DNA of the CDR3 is TGCGCCAGCAGCCCTCCCCTGAGGTCCAATGAGCAGTTCTTC. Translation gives CASSPPLRSNEQFF.

CDR3 in amino acids: CASSLRQGGQPQHF. The DNA for the CDR3 is TGTGCCAGCAGTTTACGGCAGGGAGGTCAGCCCCAGCATTTT. The chain recombines TRBV27 with TRBJ1-5; tentative D call: TRBD1 (5 bases). Germline V gene data show CDR1 as MNHEY and CDR2 as SMNVEV (reference sequence). V lost 2 bases and J 6 bases, leaving 11 bases between the germline ends. This CDR3 spans 14 amino acids.

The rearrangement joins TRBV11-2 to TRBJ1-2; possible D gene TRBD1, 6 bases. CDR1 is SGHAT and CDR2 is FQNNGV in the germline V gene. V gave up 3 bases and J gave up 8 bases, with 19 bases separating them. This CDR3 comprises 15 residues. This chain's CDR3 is CASSFAPAGDSGYTF. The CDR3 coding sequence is TGTGCCAGCAGCTTCGCTCCCGCAGGGGATAGCGGCTACACCTTC.

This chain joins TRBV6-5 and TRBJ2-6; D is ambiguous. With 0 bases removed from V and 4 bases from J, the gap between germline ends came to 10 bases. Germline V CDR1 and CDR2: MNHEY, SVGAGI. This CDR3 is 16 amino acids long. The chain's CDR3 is CASSYSMARGANVLTF. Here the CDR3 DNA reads TGTGCCAGCAGTTACTCGATGGCCAGAGGGGCCAACGTCCTGACTTTC.

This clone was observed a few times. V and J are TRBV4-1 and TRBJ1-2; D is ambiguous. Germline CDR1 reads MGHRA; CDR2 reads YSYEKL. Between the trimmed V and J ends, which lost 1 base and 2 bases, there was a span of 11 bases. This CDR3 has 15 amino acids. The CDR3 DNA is TGCGCCAGCAGCCAAGCCAACGAACTGAACTATGGCTACACCTTC. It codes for CASSQANELNYGYTF.

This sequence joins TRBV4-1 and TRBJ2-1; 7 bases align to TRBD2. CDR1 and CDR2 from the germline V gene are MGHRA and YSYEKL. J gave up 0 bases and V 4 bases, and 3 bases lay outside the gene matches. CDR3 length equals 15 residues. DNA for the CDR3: TGCGCCAGCAGCCTCGGGAGGAGCTCCTACAATGAGCAGTTCTTC. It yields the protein CASSLGRSSYNEQFF.